The next 9 T cell receptor beta chains were all read from a single sample in a study of Graves' ophthalmopathy and Graves' hyperthyroidism. For repertoire sequencing, the TCR beta CDR3 regions were amplified from RNA transcripts. RT-PCR was first run with HTBI primers, then multiplex PCR in a second round. TCRdb fed the multiplex PCR reads into MiXCR, producing one record per CDR3 protein. The sample records over a million distinct CDR3 sequences, around a third being singletons. The sequenced sample was peripheral blood or thyroid tissue (not recorded which). These receptors were obtained from an adult man with Graves' hyperthyroidism.

The sample holds many counts of this clonotype. The V and J genes are TRBV7-8 and TRBJ2-5, with 9 bases matching TRBD2. Unmatched junction bases numbered 6, after V lost 2 bases and J lost 2 bases. The CDR3 has 16 residues. Germline V lookup: CDR1 SGHVS, CDR2 FQNEAQ. CDR3 sequence (DNA): TGTGCCAGCAGCTTAAATGTTCTAGCGGGGCAAGAGACCCAGTACTTC. Translation: CASSLNVLAGQETQYF.

This clonotype was recorded at least ten times. The chain joins TRBV7-9 to TRBJ2-2; 7 positions match TRBD1. Unmatched junction bases numbered 9, after V lost 6 bases and J lost 5 bases. The CDR3 totals 15 residues. In germline, CDR1 is SEHNR, CDR2 FQNEAQ (reference sequence). The CDR3 DNA follows: TGTGCCAGCAGAACCCGACAGGGCCAGACCGGGGAGCTGTTTTTT. As protein: CASRTRQGQTGELFF.

Ten or more counts support this clonotype. CDR3 DNA: TGCGCCAGCAGCTTGGTGGCCGCAGCCACTGAAGCTTTCTTT. Its translation is CASSLVAAATEAFF. The chain is built from TRBV5-1 and TRBJ1-1; D is ambiguous. This CDR3 is 14 amino acids long. The V and J ends lost 0 bases and 4 bases respectively, with 10 bases between them. Germline CDR1 is SGHRS and CDR2 is YFSETQ.

This clonotype appeared many times. The rearrangement links TRBV20-1 to TRBJ1-4; no definite D call. Germline assignment: CDR1 DFQATT and CDR2 SNEGSKA (reference sequence). V lost 6 bases to trimming and J lost 7 bases, with 6 bases between them. CDR3 length: 10 residues. For the CDR3, the DNA is TGCAGTGCGGCGGCTGAAAAACTGTTTTTT. This translates into CSAAAEKLFF.

This clonotype occurred many times. The chain links TRBV20-1 to TRBJ2-2; D is ambiguous. Germline CDR1 DFQATT, CDR2 SNEGSKA (reference sequence). Trimming removed 3 bases at V and 2 bases at J, with 7 bases between. The CDR3 has 13 residues. The CDR3 nucleotides read TGCAGTGCTAGTCGTGCCAACACCGGGGAGCTGTTTTTT. It is translated as CSASRANTGELFF.

The rearrangement links TRBV11-2 to TRBJ1-1, with a tentative D call TRBD1 (6 bases). The germline V gene encodes CDR1 SGHAT and CDR2 FQNNGV. The CDR3 runs to 15 residues. Trimming shortened V by 2 bases and J by 4 bases, and 14 bases separated the two germline ends. CDR3 sequence reads: CASSLLQGLVTEAFF. CDR3 coding DNA: TGTGCCAGCAGCTTACTACAGGGCTTAGTCACTGAAGCTTTCTTT.

The rearrangement links TRBV5-1 to TRBJ1-1, with D possibly TRBD1 on 6 matching bases. The CDR3 length is 16 residues. Looked up from germline, CDR1 is SGHRS and CDR2 is YFSETQ. V was cut by 4 bases and J by 3 bases, with 19 bases left in between. This chain's CDR3 is CASSRGVLPADTEAFF. The CDR3 DNA reads TGCGCCAGCAGCAGGGGGGTCCTTCCCGCGGACACTGAAGCTTTCTTT.

The table lists this clonotype with a few counts. V is TRBV6-5 and J is TRBJ1-6, with TRBD1 identical over 10 bases. The CDR3 consists of 16 residues. The V segment lost 6 bases and the J segment 6 bases; nucleotides outside the gene matches: 8. Per germline, CDR1 MNHEY and CDR2 SVGAGI. CDR3 residues: CASRTTGGASNSPLHF. DNA of the CDR3: TGTGCCAGCAGAACGACAGGGGGCGCGTCTAATTCACCCCTCCACTTT.

A word on this clonotype: A clone one base away is much larger, so this may be a read error. This chain links TRBV7-9 with TRBJ2-5, with D uncertain. From germline, CDR1 is SEHNR and CDR2 FQNEAQ (reference sequence). V was cut by 5 bases and J by 2 bases, with 12 bases left in between. The CDR3 spans 14 residues. Here the CDR3 reads CASSPDQRQETQYF. The CDR3 DNA follows: TGTGCCAGCAGCCCTGACCAGAGACAAGAGACCCAGTACTTC.